Below, 13 T cell receptor beta chains from the same sample are listed, as sequenced in a study of regulatory T cells in long-lasting Graves disease. To make TCR beta libraries, researchers used iRepertoire HTBI primers and Arm-PCR of CDR3 regions. TCRdb redid the calling of the multiplex PCR reads with MiXCR, one entry per CDR3 protein. Of about 530,000 distinct CDR3 sequences in the sample, 15% to 20% were seen once. Documented time point: newly diagnosed GD, antithyroid drugs for less than 3 months. PBMC-extracted RNA yielded the TCR library. This same sample was also part of a study on T cells in Graves' hyperthyroidism and ophthalmopathy.

This specimen was peripheral blood mononuclear cells (PBMCs), taken at new diagnosis, from a patient treated with antithyroid drugs. These receptors all stem from a woman aged 35-60 years with Graves disease.

This clonotype was counted ten times or more. The CDR3 nucleotides read TGTGCCAGCAGTTTGACAGTCAAAGAGACCCAGTACTTC. It codes for CASSLTVKETQYF. The V and J genes are TRBV6-2 or TRBV6-3 and TRBJ2-5; a possible D gene is TRBD1 (5 bases). The CDR3 loop spans 13 amino acids. The V end lost 4 bases, the J end lost 3 bases, and 9 bases lay between the germline ends. Per the germline V gene, CDR1 is MNHEY and CDR2 is SVGEGT.

The V call is TRBV20-1, the J call TRBJ1-3; D remains ambiguous. Trimming took 3 bases from V and 4 from J, leaving 10 bases between them. Germline V gives CDR1 DFQATT, CDR2 SNEGSKA (reference sequence). CDR3 length: 13 amino acids. CDR3: CSARGVPGNTIYF. The CDR3 region has the DNA TGCAGTGCTAGGGGAGTACCCGGAAACACCATATATTTT.

The rearrangement links TRBV4-1 to TRBJ1-4; maybe TRBD1 (6 bases). Germline CDR1 is MGHRA and CDR2 is YSYEKL. Trimming removed 3 bases at V and 7 bases at J, with 12 bases between. This CDR3 has 14 residues. DNA of the CDR3: TGCGCCAGCAGCCAGAGGGACACTGGTGAAAAACTGTTTTTT. Its protein product is CASSQRDTGEKLFF.

This clonotype was detected ten times or more. The chain joins TRBV3-1 to TRBJ1-2, with 8 nucleotides matching TRBD1. CDR1 is LGHDT and CDR2 is YNNKEL in the germline V gene (reference sequence). With V trimmed by 0 bases and J by 9 bases, 6 bases remained unmatched. The CDR3 is 14 residues long. DNA of the CDR3: TGTGCCAGCAGCCAAGATTCGACAGGGGCGAGCTACACCTTC. It yields the protein CASSQDSTGASYTF.

This clonotype has at least ten counts. The V and J genes are TRBV20-1 and TRBJ2-5; 9 nucleotides agree with TRBD1. Trimming took 1 base from V and 3 from J; bases not matched to a gene: 6. The CDR3 is made up of 15 amino acids. Germline V gene lookup returns CDR1 DFQATT and CDR2 SNEGSKA (reference sequence). CDR3 loop: CSARASGTGKETQYF. CDR3 in DNA: TGCAGTGCTAGAGCTTCGGGGACAGGGAAAGAGACCCAGTACTTC.

The chain carries TRBV10-3 and TRBJ1-3; no clear D. V was clipped by 6 bases and J by 8 bases, with 11 bases between them. The CDR3 extends over 12 amino acids. CDR1 and CDR2 from the germline V gene are ENHRY and SYGVKD. CDR3 loop: CAISWTADTIYF. The CDR3 DNA is TGTGCCATCAGCTGGACCGCCGACACCATATATTTT.

V and J are TRBV12-3 or TRBV12-4 and TRBJ2-1, with D possibly TRBD1 on 6 matching bases. V lost 5 bases, J lost 2 bases, and 13 bases lay in between. The CDR3 totals 15 residues. Here the CDR3 DNA reads TGTGCCAGCAGTGAATTTGGGGGCACCTACAATGAGCAGTTCTTC. As protein: CASSEFGGTYNEQFF.

Regarding this clonotype: It is likely a read error: a sequence one base away is far more abundant. This chain connects TRBV6-2 or TRBV6-3 to TRBJ1-1; no definite D call. Germline V gene sequence: CDR1 MNHEY, CDR2 SVGEGT. The length of the CDR3 is 15 residues. The CDR3 DNA sequence: TGTGCCATCAGTGAGTCGGCAGGACGGGACACTGAAGCTTTCTTT. Its translation: CAISESAGRDTEAFF.

There are a few counts of this clonotype. The chain carries TRBV12-3 or TRBV12-4 and TRBJ2-1; 9 positions agree with TRBD2. The CDR3 covers 15 residues. J was trimmed by 13 bases and V by 3 bases; bases with no gene match: 13. The CDR3, as DNA: TGTGCCAGCAGTTTTTTGGCGGGGGGGACCGTAACTCAGTTCTTC. Encoded protein: CASSFLAGGTVTQFF.

This clonotype showed up many times. The V and J genes are TRBV7-3 and TRBJ1-1; D remains unclear. V lost 1 base, J lost 6 bases, and 9 bases lay in between. The CDR3 sequence is 13 residues long. Germline values: CDR1 SGHTA, CDR2 FQGTGA. The DNA of the CDR3 is TGTGCCAGCAGCTTAATGGATAGAGCTGAAGCTTTCTTT. The encoded protein is CASSLMDRAEAFF.

This clonotype was counted ten times or more. The chain recombines TRBV6-9 with TRBJ2-7; D is perhaps TRBD1 (6 bases). The CDR3 length is 13 residues. The germline V gene has CDR1 MNHGY and CDR2 SVAAGI. Trimming removed 3 bases from V and 4 bases from J, with 10 bases in between. The CDR3 DNA reads as TGTGCCAGCAGTTACTTCAGGGGTTACGAGCAGTACTTC. It is translated as CASSYFRGYEQYF.

This clonotype was recorded many times. The chain joins TRBV27 to TRBJ1-2, with TRBD1 matching 7 bases. V was clipped by 3 bases and J by 1 base; unmatched bases: 2. The CDR3 extends over 14 amino acids. CDR1 MNHEY and CDR2 SMNVEV come from the germline V gene (reference sequence). For the CDR3, the DNA is TGTGCCAGCAGTTTGACAGGGTTTAACTATGGCTACACCTTC. It yields the protein CASSLTGFNYGYTF.

This CDR3 reads CASSPGVSGLLGTDTQYF. In DNA form, the CDR3 reads TGTGCCAGTAGTCCTGGGGTCTCCGGCCTCCTCGGCACAGATACGCAGTATTTT. The chain links TRBV19 to TRBJ2-3; D gene ambiguous. The CDR3 sequence is 18 residues long. The V gene's germline CDR1 is LNHDA and CDR2 SQIVND (reference sequence). V shed 5 bases and J shed 1 base, with 22 bases lying between them.